The 18 T cell receptor beta chains below all came from one sample that was sequenced in a study of T cell responses to AZD1222 COVID-19 vaccine. Assay used: immunoSEQ multiplex PCR; TCRdb lists only in-frame clones, some missing. Among some 180,000 clones listed, more than 90% were seen once. Here the sequenced sample was peripheral blood, taken on day 0 of AZD1222 vaccination. Receptors originate from an adult in good health.

This chain uses TRBV10-3 with TRBJ1-2; D gene ambiguous. The CDR3 contains 15 residues. V was trimmed by 3 bases and J by 0 bases, leaving 11 bases between them. Germline assignment: CDR1 ENHRY and CDR2 SYGVKD. CDR3 amino acids: CAISDLLTANYGYTF. The CDR3 DNA follows: TGTGCCATCAGTGACCTCCTTACCGCTAACTATGGCTACACCTTC.

The chain has TRBV4-1 and TRBJ1-1; D might be TRBD1 (5 bases). Germline-derived CDR1 and CDR2 are MGHRA and YSYEKL. V was cut by 0 bases and J by 0 bases, with 14 bases left in between. This CDR3 is built from 17 residues. The CDR3 DNA follows: TGCGCCAGCAGCCAAGAGGAAAGGGGTCGAATGAACACTGAAGCTTTCTTT. Translating it yields CASSQEERGRMNTEAFF.

V gene TRBV7-2 combines with J gene TRBJ1-1, with a weak D call TRBD1 (5 bases). Trimming stripped 4 bases from V and 6 bases from J, with 24 bases between. Looked up from germline, CDR1 is SGHTA and CDR2 is FQGNSA. This CDR3 has 17 amino acids. The chain's CDR3 is CASSYELPGWGVAEAFF. CDR3 DNA sequence: TGTGCCAGCAGCTACGAGCTGCCAGGGTGGGGTGTCGCTGAAGCTTTCTTT.

The J gene is TRBJ1-1, the V gene TRBV19; D may be TRBD1 (6 bases). Per germline, CDR1 LNHDA and CDR2 SQIVND (reference sequence). The CDR3 runs to 13 residues. The germline V and J ends were trimmed by 5 bases and 5 bases, with 12 bases remaining between them. This CDR3 reads CASSEQGRTEAFF. The DNA for the CDR3 is TGTGCCAGTAGTGAACAGGGAAGAACTGAAGCTTTCTTT.

For the CDR3, the DNA is TGTGCCAGCAGCCAAGATGGGCAGCCTAGCCCCTCTGGGGCCAACGTCCTGACTTTC. Translating gives CASSQDGQPSPSGANVLTF. This chain links TRBV3-1 (or the pseudogene TRBV3-2) with TRBJ2-6, with a weak D call TRBD2 (5 bases). CDR1 LGHDT and CDR2 YNNKEL come from the germline V gene (reference sequence). The V end lost 0 bases, the J end lost 0 bases, and 15 bases lay between the germline ends. The CDR3 has 19 residues.

This chain links TRBV3-1 (or the pseudogene TRBV3-2) with TRBJ1-5, with D hard to call. V dropped 1 base and J dropped 4 bases, with 8 bases sitting between them. From germline, CDR1 is LGHDT and CDR2 YNNKEL (reference sequence). The CDR3 spans 14 residues. CDR3 nucleotide sequence: TGTGCCAGCAGCCAAGGGTCGGGGAATCAGCCCCAGCATTTT. Encoded protein: CASSQGSGNQPQHF.

This chain joins TRBV5-6 and TRBJ2-7, with D unresolved. Germline CDR1 and CDR2: SGHDT and YYEEEE. This CDR3 region has 15 residues. Trimming took off 0 bases at V and 1 base at J, with 11 bases between the two ends. The DNA for the CDR3 is TGTGCCAGCAGCTTGGGCTTGGTAAGTTCCTACGAGCAGTACTTC. Translating it yields CASSLGLVSSYEQYF.

This chain connects TRBV7-3 to TRBJ2-1; possibly TRBD1 or TRBD2 for D (6 bases each). Germline CDR1 SGHTA, CDR2 FQGTGA. The V end lost 2 bases, the J end lost 9 bases, and 20 bases lay between the germline ends. The CDR3 has 16 amino acids. For the CDR3, the DNA is TGTGCCAGCAGCTTAGCGCTCGGGGGCGTCGATGTTGAGCAGTTCTTC. It translates to CASSLALGGVDVEQFF.

This clone was seen a few times. The genes are TRBV11-2 and TRBJ1-1; no definite D call. This CDR3 has 12 amino acids. Trimming removed 5 bases at V and 11 bases at J, with 15 bases between. Germline CDR1 is SGHAT and CDR2 is FQNNGV. The CDR3 DNA follows: TGTGCCAGCAGCCTGGACGGCTCTCTGGCTTTCTTT. It yields the protein CASSLDGSLAFF.

This sequence joins TRBV29-1 and TRBJ1-1; D gene unclear. The CDR3 sequence is 12 residues long. Germline-derived CDR1 and CDR2 are SQVTM and ANQGSEA. Trimming shortened V by 4 bases and J by 4 bases, and 10 bases separated the two germline ends. CDR3 bases: TGCAGCGTTGGGACTGATGCCACTGAAGCTTTCTTT. Its protein product is CSVGTDATEAFF. Filled out from reference TRBV29-1 and TRBJ1-1, the complete variable domain reads SAVISQKPSRDICQRGTSLTIQCQVDSQVTMMFWYRQQPGQSLTLIATANQGSEATYESGFVIDKFPISRPNLTFSTLTVSNMSPEDSSIYLCSVGTDATEAFFGQGTRLTVV.

This clone was seen a handful of times. Other nucleotide sequences from this sample produce the same CDR3. The chain employs TRBV6-5 and TRBJ1-2; D may be TRBD1 (5 bases). Germline V gene sequence: CDR1 MNHEY, CDR2 SVGAGI. This CDR3 is 13 amino acids long. Trimming left V 0 bases short and J 8 bases short, with 10 bases between. The CDR3 bases are TGTGCCAGCAGTTACTCTCTCAGGGAGGGCTACACCTTC. Translating it yields CASSYSLREGYTF.

The chain combines TRBV7-6 with TRBJ2-3; D call uncertain. The CDR3 is made up of 14 amino acids. V shed 1 base and J shed 2 bases, with 7 bases lying between them. In germline, CDR1 is SGHVS, CDR2 FNYEAQ. The CDR3 nucleotides read TGTGCCAGCAGCTTAGGGCCCCTCACAGATACGCAGTATTTT. Protein: CASSLGPLTDTQYF.

The rearrangement links TRBV7-9 to TRBJ1-1; D is possibly TRBD1 (6 bases). The V end lost 4 bases, the J end lost 0 bases, and 15 bases lay between the germline ends. The CDR3 is made up of 16 amino acids. Germline assignment: CDR1 SEHNR and CDR2 FQNEAQ (reference sequence). CDR3 sequence (DNA): TGTGCCAGCAGCTCTTTAGGGGACACCTTGAACACTGAAGCTTTCTTT. Its translation: CASSSLGDTLNTEAFF.

The CDR3 DNA is TGCAGCGTACAGACTTTGAACACTGAAGCTTTCTTT. Translation: CSVQTLNTEAFF. The gene calls are TRBV29-1 and TRBJ1-1, with D uncertain. This CDR3 has 12 amino acids. From germline, CDR1 is SQVTM and CDR2 ANQGSEA. Trimming stripped 6 bases from V and 0 bases from J, with 8 bases between.

The chain combines TRBV29-1 with TRBJ1-1; unclear D gene. V was pared by 5 bases and J by 1 base, with 2 bases between. This CDR3 comprises 10 residues. Germline loops: CDR1 SQVTM, CDR2 ANQGSEA. The CDR3 nucleotides are TGCAGCGTTAGGAACACTGAAGCTTTCTTT. Translation gives CSVRNTEAFF. Full variable domain (missing parts from reference TRBV29-1 and TRBJ1-1): SAVISQKPSRDICQRGTSLTIQCQVDSQVTMMFWYRQQPGQSLTLIATANQGSEATYESGFVIDKFPISRPNLTFSTLTVSNMSPEDSSIYLCSVRNTEAFFGQGTRLTVV.

The chain recombines TRBV10-3 with TRBJ1-5; no firm D call. Germline CDR1 ENHRY, CDR2 SYGVKD. CDR3 size: 13 residues. V lost 4 bases and J 4 bases, leaving 8 bases between the germline ends. The CDR3 nucleotides read TGTGCCATCAGTGTGGTAGGAAATCAGCCCCAGCATTTT. Protein sequence: CAISVVGNQPQHF.

V is TRBV19 and J is TRBJ2-1; 11 positions agree with TRBD2. Germline lookup yields CDR1 LNHDA and CDR2 SQIVND (reference sequence). J lost 4 bases, V lost 6 bases, and 8 bases had no gene match. CDR3 size: 16 residues. The CDR3 DNA reads as TGTGCCAGTAGGAGTGCCGGGACTAGCGGTTACAATGAGCAGTTCTTC. Residues: CASRSAGTSGYNEQFF.

The V gene is TRBV9, the J gene TRBJ1-2; D may be TRBD1 (5 bases). The CDR3 covers 15 residues. The ends were cut back, 0 bases at V and 3 bases at J, with 12 bases in the middle. Germline CDR1 SGDLS, CDR2 YYNGEE. CDR3 region: CASSVAGGNDYGYTF. The CDR3 DNA is TGTGCCAGCAGCGTAGCTGGGGGGAACGACTATGGCTACACCTTC.